This section outlines one T cell receptor (beta chain) sequence together with its context. The specificity of this receptor is unknown. No much larger clonotype is one base removed from it; base qualities were not supplied. The sample is drawn from a study of blood T cell repertoires in COVID-19 (dated by TCRdb to the early 2020s). The study in broad terms: Collaborator samples came from the United States, Italy and Spain and covered acute and convalescent phases of COVID-19. The material from the prospective study consisted of cDNA or gDNA derived from T cells, B-cell-depleted T cells, or PBMCs. Subjects who had been exposed to COVID-19, were actively infected with it, or had recovered from it provided the deeply sampled blood TCRbeta repertoires that made up the dataset. The repertoires were made available in a free public database intended to serve as a resource for research on the immune response to SARS-CoV-2. Samples were obtained from the ongoing ImmuneRACE study (first 160 participants) and from 1,254 subjects provided by 6 global collaborators. The sample metadata nearly always contained a de-identified subject ID, COVID-19 status, age in years and sex. Where available, HLA class I and class II types were taken from metadata supplied by the sample provider and were not determined by assay-based typing. The paper as a whole reports these results and caveats: The quantity of clinical and demographic metadata differed by source and by participant and was supplied without curation.

CDR1 and CDR2 are read off the germline V gene as SGHVS and FNYEAQ. Measured from the cysteine to the phenylalanine, the CDR3 is 16 residues long. The read is trimmed to its CDR3 DNA, 48 bases read in frame from base 1. The junction shows trimming of 1 base on V and 6 bases on J, and the gene matches do not reach 7 bases of it. Participants in the prospective study were enrolled through a virtual design, were aged roughly 18 to 100 years, and lived in approximately 25 United States geographic areas. In the prospective study, cohorts were assigned on the basis of participant-reported clinical history obtained from a screening survey and a study questionnaire. Recovered participants in ImmuneRACE Cohort 3 were defined by two consecutive negative NP/OP PCR tests, clearance by a healthcare professional, or resolution of symptoms. Each participant in the prospective study had whole blood, serum and a nasopharyngeal or oropharyngeal swab collected by mobile phlebotomists. Prospective study participants could optionally give additional blood draws and questionnaires over an approximately two-month period. Before DNA extraction, prospective study blood samples were shipped either frozen or at room temperature.

The immunoSEQ Assay, a bias-controlled multiplex PCR, was used to amplify TCRbeta CDR3 regions from genomic DNA. Per the source publication's procedure: Within the assay, amplification of reference gene primers was used to estimate how many nucleated cells each sample contained. To quantify the absolute abundance of each unique TCRbeta CDR3 rearrangement, sequence reads were collapsed and filtered. For each sample, productive Simpson clonality was calculated by taking the square root of Simpson's diversity index across productive rearrangements. Held by TCRdb, this immuneACCESS table contains in-frame sequences only and omits some clones. Under half of the omission traces to an unresolved V gene where checked; the cause of the rest is unknown. D and trimming were read from the DNA, whereas the V and J calls and clone size are those reported in that table. The sample table records approximately 200,000 clones; around 86% of these occur just once. About 9.7% of the sample belongs to the ten largest clones.

The clonotype comes from a young woman who had recovered from COVID-19. The receptor chain draws on TRBV7-6 and TRBJ2-1; 9 bases in the junction line up with TRBD2. Sequencing input: PBMCs or T cells enriched from blood (not recorded which). The CDR3 protein: CASSLVRLAGTNEQFF. The base sequence is TGTGCCAGCAGCTTAGTGCGCCTAGCGGGAACCAATGAGCAGTTCTTC.